The 27 T cell receptor beta chains given below trace back to one sample, sequenced in a study of glioma-infiltrating T cells after dendritic cell vaccination. Profiling relied on immunoSEQ multiplex PCR, and the TCRdb table lists in-frame clones only, not all of them. Of tens of thousands of clones in the sample, less than 90% are singletons; the top ten hold 6% to 8.5%. The time point denotes: after dendritic cell vaccination, including at tumor progression/relapse. This material consisted of blood, taken after dendritic cell vaccination. These receptor sequences come from a human donor with glioblastoma.

The V call is TRBV6-1, the J call TRBJ1-6; a weak D match, TRBD1 (6 bases). The CDR3 extends over 15 amino acids. Trimming left V 2 bases short and J 6 bases short, with 11 bases between. The germline gives CDR1 MNHNS, CDR2 SASEGT. The CDR3 DNA sequence: TGTGCCAGCAGTGAAAACTTGGACAGTAATTCACCCCTCCACTTT. Translating it yields CASSENLDSNSPLHF.

The table lists this clone with many counts. This chain links TRBV6-6 with TRBJ1-4; no reliable D call. The V and J ends lost 0 bases and 8 bases respectively, with 10 bases between them. Per germline, CDR1 MNHNY and CDR2 SVGAGI (reference sequence). This CDR3 has 14 amino acids. The CDR3: CASSYSISREKLFF. As DNA, the CDR3 is TGTGCCAGCAGTTACTCGATATCCAGGGAAAAACTGTTTTTT.

This clone occurred once. One end of the junction does not line up with germline, which may come from a read error. This sample also contains other DNA sequences that code for the same CDR3. The rearrangement uses TRBV5-6 and TRBJ2-1, with TRBD2 matching over 12 bases. In germline, CDR1 is SGHDT, CDR2 YYEEEE. The CDR3 has 16 amino acids. CDR3 sequence reads: CASSLMGLAGYNEQFF. DNA of the CDR3: TGTGCCAGTAGCTTGATGGGACTAGCGGGCTACAATGAGCAGTTCTTC.

The V gene is TRBV5-1, the J gene TRBJ1-6; D is unresolved. Deletions cut 0 bases from V and 0 bases from J, with 7 bases between. The CDR3 is 16 amino acids. Germline V gene lookup returns CDR1 SGHRS and CDR2 YFSETQ. DNA for the CDR3: TGCGCCAGCAGCTTGGGTAGTAGCTCCTATAATTCACCCCTCCACTTT. Protein sequence: CASSLGSSSYNSPLHF.

The chain is built from TRBV6-6 and TRBJ1-4; 9 bases align to TRBD1. The CDR3 totals 14 residues. Germline trimming cut 5 bases from V and 8 bases from J; bases unmatched to any gene: 6. Germline CDR1 and CDR2: MNHNY and SVGAGI (reference sequence). The DNA for the CDR3 is TGTGCCAGCAGTAAAGGACAGGGGACGGAAAAACTGTTTTTT. It codes for CASSKGQGTEKLFF.

Concerning this clone: Other DNA sequences in this sample translate to the same CDR3. The chain uses TRBV5-1 and TRBJ2-1; D is perhaps TRBD2 (5 bases). The CDR3 contains 14 residues. Germline loops: CDR1 SGHRS, CDR2 YFSETQ. V was cut by 1 base and J by 8 bases, with 13 bases left in between. CDR3 protein: CASSLNEGRDEQFF. In DNA form, the CDR3 reads TGCGCCAGCAGCTTGAACGAGGGCCGGGATGAGCAGTTCTTC. The whole variable domain, remainder taken from reference TRBV5-1 and TRBJ2-1, is KAGVTQTPRYLIKTRGQQVTLSCSPISGHRSVSWYQQTPGQGLQFLFEYFSETQRNKGNFPGRFSGRQFSNSRSEMNVSTLELGDSALYLCASSLNEGRDEQFFGPGTRLTVL.

This rearrangement joins TRBV7-9 to TRBJ2-5; D gene uncertain. The CDR3 length is 13 residues. Between the trimmed V and J ends, which lost 0 bases and 4 bases, there was a span of 6 bases. CDR1 and CDR2 from the germline V gene are SEHNR and FQNEAQ (reference sequence). CDR3: CASSLARSETQYF. As DNA, the CDR3 is TGTGCCAGCAGCTTAGCGCGGTCAGAGACCCAGTACTTC.

V is TRBV2 and J is TRBJ1-1, with 7 positions matching TRBD1. From germline, CDR1 is SNHLY and CDR2 FYNNEI. The CDR3 totals 14 residues. J lost 6 bases, V lost 6 bases, and 10 bases had no gene match. As DNA, the CDR3 is TGTGCCAGCAGCCGAGACAGGGCCCAAGCTGAAGCTTTCTTT. Residues: CASSRDRAQAEAFF.

For this clone: The junction and the germline gene differ at one end; a read error may be behind it. This chain uses TRBV7-7 with TRBJ2-5; 9 bases align to TRBD1. Germline V gene sequence: CDR1 SSHAT, CDR2 FNYEAQ (reference sequence). The CDR3 consists of 16 residues. CDR3 in DNA: TGTGCTAGCAGCTTAGGAAGGGGACAGGGTCAAGAGACCCAGTACTTC. Its translation is CASSLGRGQGQETQYF.

In its sample, this clone was seen once. The chain uses TRBV4-3 and TRBJ2-1; TRBD2 matches 7 bases. Looked up from germline, CDR1 is LGHNA and CDR2 is YSLEER. The V gene end was trimmed by 0 bases and the J gene end by 7 bases; junction bases not matched to a gene: 9. This CDR3 is built from 16 residues. The CDR3: CASSQDALADWNEQFF. CDR3 nucleotide sequence: TGCGCCAGCAGCCAAGACGCCCTAGCGGATTGGAATGAGCAGTTCTTC.

This clone turned up a few times. This chain connects TRBV29-1 to TRBJ1-3; no clear D gene. The germline V gene encodes CDR1 SQVTM and CDR2 ANQGSEA. V lost 6 bases to trimming and J lost 0 bases, with 9 bases between them. CDR3 size: 13 residues. The CDR3 here is CSVNSNSGNTIYF. The CDR3 DNA sequence: TGCAGCGTGAACAGCAACTCTGGAAACACCATATATTTT. Full variable domain (remainder filled in from reference TRBV29-1 and TRBJ1-3): SAVISQKPSRDICQRGTSLTIQCQVDSQVTMMFWYRQQPGQSLTLIATANQGSEATYESGFVIDKFPISRPNLTFSTLTVSNMSPEDSSIYLCSVNSNSGNTIYFGEGSWLTVV.

This clone was observed a few times. The genes are TRBV6-6 and TRBJ1-2; D is ambiguous. Trimming took off 8 bases at V and 3 bases at J, with 10 bases between the two ends. The germline gives CDR1 MNHNY, CDR2 SVGAGI (reference sequence). The CDR3 covers 12 residues. CDR3 region: CASSGEDYGYTF. CDR3 DNA: TGTGCCAGCTCGGGTGAGGACTATGGCTACACCTTC.

The chain is built from TRBV7-9 and TRBJ1-2; D is unresolved. Germline assignment: CDR1 SEHNR and CDR2 FQNEAQ (reference sequence). This CDR3 has 14 residues. Trimming shortened V by 1 base and J by 2 bases, and 8 bases separated the two germline ends. Here the CDR3 reads CASSLDGGNYGYTF. CDR3 nucleotides: TGTGCCAGCAGCTTAGACGGCGGAAACTATGGCTACACCTTC. Together with reference TRBV7-9 and TRBJ1-2, the CDR3 gives the full variable domain: DTGVSQNPRHKITKRGQNVTFRCDPISEHNRLYWYRQTLGQGPEFLTYFQNEAQLEKSRLLSDRFSAERPKGSFSTLEIQRTEQGDSAMYLCASSLDGGNYGYTFGSGTRLTVV.

The sample holds a few counts of this clone. The rearrangement uses TRBV7-3 and TRBJ1-2, with D perhaps TRBD1 (5 bases). Trimming took 3 bases from V and 7 from J, leaving 12 bases between them. From germline, CDR1 is SGHTA and CDR2 FQGTGA. The CDR3 is made up of 13 amino acids. This CDR3 is CASSFQRDAGYTF. Here the CDR3 DNA reads TGTGCCAGCAGCTTTCAGCGGGACGCTGGCTACACCTTC. The entire variable domain, with the rest obtained from reference TRBV7-3 and TRBJ1-2, is as follows: GAGVSQTPSNKVTEKGKYVELRCDPISGHTALYWYRQSLGQGPEFLIYFQGTGAADDSGLPNDRFFAVRPEGSVSTLKIQRTERGDSAVYLCASSFQRDAGYTFGSGTRLTVV.

This sequence joins TRBV18 and TRBJ1-1, with D possibly being TRBD1 (6 bases). The germline CDR1 and CDR2 sequences are KGHSH and LQKENI. The CDR3 spans 13 residues. Trimming removed 6 bases at V and 3 bases at J, with 11 bases between. CDR3 protein: CASSPDRDTEAFF. In DNA form, the CDR3 reads TGTGCCAGCTCCCCGGACAGAGACACTGAAGCTTTCTTT.

This chain connects TRBV20-1 to TRBJ2-7; 7 bases match TRBD1. CDR1 and CDR2 from the germline V gene are DFQATT and SNEGSKA (reference sequence). J gave up 6 bases and V 7 bases, and 3 bases lay outside the gene matches. This CDR3 is built from 10 residues. CDR3 loop: CSVGTVEQYF. The CDR3 DNA sequence: TGCAGTGTGGGGACAGTCGAGCAGTACTTC.

The rearrangement uses TRBV16 and TRBJ1-5; tentative D call: TRBD1 (5 bases). From germline, CDR1 is KGHSY and CDR2 FQNENV. Trimming removed 0 bases from V and 7 bases from J, with 13 bases in between. The CDR3 consists of 15 residues. CDR3 sequence: CASSQSNWGEQPQHF. The CDR3 DNA follows: TGTGCCAGCAGCCAATCTAACTGGGGGGAGCAGCCCCAGCATTTT.

The gene calls are TRBV7-2 and TRBJ2-7, with 8 nucleotides matching TRBD1. The CDR3 totals 15 residues. Germline lookup yields CDR1 SGHTA and CDR2 FQGNSA. V lost 4 bases, J lost 4 bases, and 9 bases stayed unmatched. The CDR3 sequence: CASSSGTGGRYEQYF. CDR3 nucleotide sequence: TGTGCCAGCAGCTCGGGGACAGGCGGGCGGTACGAGCAGTACTTC.

The rearrangement joins TRBV19 to TRBJ1-6, with D uncertain. Germline CDR1 is LNHDA and CDR2 is SQIVND (reference sequence). The V and J ends lost 7 bases and 1 base respectively, with 11 bases between them. This CDR3 has 15 amino acids. Here the CDR3 DNA reads TGTGCCAGTACCCCGGGAGAATCCTATAATTCACCCCTCCACTTT. It codes for CASTPGESYNSPLHF.

This clone appeared a single time. This rearrangement joins TRBV19 to TRBJ1-1; 7 bases are shared with TRBD1. CDR3 size: 14 residues. Germline V gene data show CDR1 as LNHDA and CDR2 as SQIVND (reference sequence). Trimming removed 4 bases from V and 3 bases from J; junction bases left unmatched: 5. CDR3 nucleotides: TGTGCCAGTAGTACGACAGGGTTTCACACTGAAGCTTTCTTT. Protein product: CASSTTGFHTEAFF.

This chain links TRBV2 with TRBJ1-6; a weak D match, TRBD1 (5 bases). Per germline, CDR1 SNHLY and CDR2 FYNNEI. The CDR3 length is 17 residues. V was trimmed by 7 bases and J by 0 bases, leaving 16 bases between them. The CDR3 is CASIDRDGSSYNSPLHF. DNA for the CDR3: TGTGCCAGCATAGACCGGGACGGGAGCTCCTATAATTCACCCCTCCACTTT.

The gene calls are TRBV6-5 and TRBJ2-7; 7 nucleotides align to TRBD1. Germline V gives CDR1 MNHEY, CDR2 SVGAGI. The CDR3 extends over 15 amino acids. V was clipped by 0 bases and J by 3 bases; unmatched bases: 5. This CDR3 is CASSYSTGRNYEQYF. CDR3 in DNA: TGTGCCAGCAGTTACTCGACAGGGCGGAACTACGAGCAGTACTTC.

The count of this clone is one. The chain links TRBV5-1 to TRBJ1-1; TRBD1 matches 8 bases. Unmatched junction bases numbered 5, after V lost 4 bases and J lost 3 bases. The CDR3 runs to 14 residues. In germline, CDR1 is SGHRS, CDR2 YFSETQ. The CDR3 loop reads CASSPRQGYTEAFF. CDR3 in DNA: TGCGCCAGCAGCCCCAGACAGGGGTACACTGAAGCTTTCTTT.

The chain carries TRBV2 and TRBJ1-2; the D is unclear. V lost 5 bases, J lost 5 bases, and 9 bases lay in between. The CDR3 is 12 amino acids. Per the germline V gene, CDR1 is SNHLY and CDR2 is FYNNEI. The CDR3 sequence: CASSPVGYGYTF. The CDR3 DNA reads as TGTGCCAGCAGTCCCGTCGGGTATGGCTACACCTTC.

The V gene is TRBV5-6, the J gene TRBJ1-2; 9 bases are shared with TRBD1. The J segment lost 4 bases and the V segment lost 7 bases, leaving 11 bases of the junction unmatched. CDR1 and CDR2 (germline): SGHDT, YYEEEE. This CDR3 comprises 15 residues. The CDR3 here is CASGAWDRASYGYTF. The CDR3 coding sequence is TGTGCCAGCGGTGCTTGGGACAGGGCTTCCTATGGCTACACCTTC.

The rearrangement links TRBV7-3 to TRBJ2-7; 11 positions match TRBD1. CDR1 is SGHTA and CDR2 is FQGTGA in the germline V gene. CDR3 size: 16 residues. The trim removed 0 bases at V and 6 bases at J, leaving 7 bases unmatched. DNA for the CDR3: TGTGCCAGCAGCTTAACTAATGGACAGGGGGCGCGCGAGCAGTACTTC. It specifies CASSLTNGQGAREQYF.

The chain combines TRBV6-6 with TRBJ1-2, with 12 bases identical to TRBD1. Germline CDR1 MNHNY, CDR2 SVGAGI (reference sequence). J lost 3 bases, V lost 4 bases, and 6 bases had no gene match. CDR3 length: 16 amino acids. The CDR3 region is CASSFGTGGADYGYTF. In nucleotides, the CDR3 is TGTGCCAGCAGTTTCGGGACAGGGGGCGCCGACTATGGCTACACCTTC.